This T cell receptor beta chain was sequenced in a study of T cells in pancreatic ductal adenocarcinoma. CDR1 and CDR2 from the germline V gene are SNHLY and FYNNEI. The length of the CDR3 is 13 residues. Selected pancreatic ductal adenocarcinoma patients had undergone surgery without neoadjuvant therapy. Measured with immunoSEQ multiplex PCR; TCRdb has only the in-frame clones, and not every one. This sample carries 85,000 to 120,000 clones, nearly 95% of them seen once, and the ten largest clones take roughly 3.1%. A remark on this clone: At one end, the junction sequence differs from germline, possibly due to a read error.

The sequencing input was PBMCs. The gene calls are TRBV2 and TRBJ2-1; 7 positions agree with TRBD1. The receptor's source is a human donor with pancreatic ductal adenocarcinoma. This chain's CDR3 is CASSNLETGKALF. DNA of the CDR3: TGTGCCAGCAGTAATTTAGAGACAGGGAAGGCGCTCTTC.